Below are 23 T cell receptor beta chains sequenced from a single sample in a study of cytomegalovirus exposure and HLA in healthy donors. The PCR had 60 Vbeta and 13 Jbeta primers. Generated by immunoSEQ multiplex PCR, the TCRdb table keeps only in-frame clones and is missing some. Altogether about 86,000 clones are present, just over 70% being singletons, with the ten largest covering almost 8.5%. Input material: PBMCs. Source of these receptors: a man aged 55 to 69 in good health and CMV-seronegative.

In this sample, this clone turned up once. The J gene is TRBJ2-2, the V gene TRBV10-3, with a tentative D call TRBD1 (5 bases). The CDR3 extends over 15 amino acids. Deletions cut 2 bases from V and 6 bases from J, with 13 bases between. CDR1 and CDR2 from the germline V gene are ENHRY and SYGVKD. The CDR3 reads CAISEGQTISGELFF. Here the CDR3 DNA reads TGTGCCATCAGTGAGGGACAAACGATATCCGGGGAGCTGTTTTTT.

The rearrangement joins TRBV19 to TRBJ2-7; 9 positions match TRBD1. The CDR3 covers 12 residues. V dropped 6 bases and J dropped 6; count of bases not matched to a gene: 3. The germline CDR1 and CDR2 sequences are LNHDA and SQIVND (reference sequence). The DNA for the CDR3 is TGTGCCAGTAGCACAGGGGGCGCCGAGCAGTACTTC. It specifies CASSTGGAEQYF.

This clone was detected only once. V usage is TRBV7-2 and J usage is TRBJ1-1; D remains unclear. The CDR3 consists of 13 residues. Germline-derived CDR1 and CDR2 are SGHTA and FQGNSA. The ends were cut back, 4 bases at V and 8 bases at J, with 14 bases in the middle. CDR3 region: CASSYSDGVEAFF. CDR3 DNA sequence: TGTGCCAGCAGCTATTCGGACGGGGTAGAAGCTTTCTTT.

The chain has TRBV11-2 and TRBJ2-1, with D tentatively TRBD2 (6 bases). Germline CDR1 is SGHAT and CDR2 is FQNNGV. Trimming removed 6 bases from V and 10 bases from J, with 13 bases in between. The CDR3 has 12 amino acids. CDR3 in amino acids: CASRSGLLEQFF. The CDR3 DNA reads as TGTGCCAGCAGATCGGGACTCCTGGAGCAGTTCTTC.

The chain joins TRBV9 to TRBJ1-1; 9 bases fit TRBD1. The CDR3 runs 16 residues. Germline values: CDR1 SGDLS, CDR2 YYNGEE. Germline trimming cut 0 bases from V and 1 base from J; bases unmatched to any gene: 4. CDR3 region: CASSVGEGQGNTEAFF. Written as DNA, the CDR3 is TGTGCCAGCAGCGTAGGGGAGGGACAGGGGAACACTGAAGCTTTCTTT.

On this clone itself: The junction differs from germline at one of its ends, possibly a read error. The chain links TRBV7-7 to TRBJ2-5, with TRBD2 identical over 10 bases. CDR1 and CDR2 from the germline V gene are SSHAT and FNYEAQ (reference sequence). The CDR3 spans 14 residues. CDR3 in amino acids: CASSRLAGQETQYF. The CDR3 coding sequence is TGTGCTAGCAGCCGACTAGCGGGTCAAGAGACCCAGTACTTC. The complete variable domain, with remaining parts taken from reference TRBV7-7 and TRBJ2-5, reads GAGVSQSPRYKVTKRGQDVTLRCDPISSHATLYWYQQALGQGPEFLTYFNYEAQPDKSGLPSDRFSAERPEGSISTLTIQRTEQRDSAMYRCASSRLAGQETQYFGPGTRLLVL.

This chain links TRBV7-9 with TRBJ2-7; D uncertain. The CDR3 runs to 11 residues. The V and J ends lost 1 base and 8 bases respectively, with 6 bases between them. Germline assignment: CDR1 SEHNR and CDR2 FQNEAQ (reference sequence). This CDR3 reads CASSLDRKQYF. The CDR3 nucleotides read TGTGCCAGCAGCTTAGACAGAAAGCAGTACTTC.

The CDR3 sequence is CASSYGGMNTEAFF. CDR3 sequence (DNA): TGTGCCAGCAGTTACGGAGGGATGAACACTGAAGCTTTCTTT. The V call is TRBV6-5, the J call TRBJ1-1; D is uncertain. CDR1 and CDR2 (germline): MNHEY, SVGAGI. CDR3 length equals 14 residues. V lost 2 bases to trimming and J lost 0 bases, with 7 bases between them.

The rearrangement uses TRBV6-1 and TRBJ2-1; TRBD2 matches 7 bases. Germline CDR1 reads MNHNS; CDR2 reads SASEGT. V shed 8 bases and J 5 bases; nucleotides not matched to a gene: 9. This CDR3 is built from 14 residues. The DNA for the CDR3 is TGTGCCAGCCAACCTAGCGGTGCTAACAATGAGCAGTTCTTC. Protein sequence: CASQPSGANNEQFF.

The chain is built from TRBV13 and TRBJ2-7; D unresolved. Germline V lookup: CDR1 PRHDT, CDR2 FYEKMQ (reference sequence). The CDR3 is 14 amino acids. Trimming pared 5 bases from V and 0 bases from J, leaving 11 bases between. The CDR3 region has the DNA TGTGCCAGCAGCCCTCTCGCCAGCTCCTACGAGCAGTACTTC. This codes for CASSPLASSYEQYF.

This chain links TRBV19 with TRBJ2-7, with a tentative D call TRBD2 (6 bases). The CDR3 consists of 11 residues. The germline V gene encodes CDR1 LNHDA and CDR2 SQIVND (reference sequence). The V and J ends lost 7 bases and 3 bases respectively, with 7 bases between them. The CDR3 nucleotides read TGTGCCAGTACTAGCGACTACGAGCAGTACTTC. Translated, it gives CASTSDYEQYF.

This sequence joins TRBV5-1 and TRBJ2-7; 9 bases are a match to TRBD2. The germline CDR1 and CDR2 sequences are SGHRS and YFSETQ. Trimming took 0 bases from V and 7 from J; bases not matched to a gene: 5. The CDR3 is 14 amino acids. As DNA, the CDR3 is TGCGCCAGCAGCTTGGCTGGCGGGAGGGGTGAGCAGTACTTC. This encodes CASSLAGGRGEQYF.

This chain links TRBV4-2 with TRBJ2-1, with TRBD2 identical over 9 bases. The CDR3 runs 16 residues. V trimming: 0 bases; J trimming: 2 bases; junction bases outside the gene matches: 2. The germline V gene encodes CDR1 LGHNA and CDR2 YNFKEQ. The CDR3 reads CASSQEGLATYNEQFF. The CDR3, as DNA: TGTGCCAGCAGCCAAGAGGGACTAGCCACCTACAATGAGCAGTTCTTC.

The chain has TRBV4-1 and TRBJ1-2, with no clear D. CDR1 is MGHRA, CDR2 YSYEKL, per germline. The CDR3 extends over 14 amino acids. V was clipped by 2 bases and J by 2 bases, with 9 bases between them. This chain's CDR3 is CASSQRTQNYGYTF. DNA for the CDR3: TGCGCCAGCAGCCAACGAACACAAAACTATGGCTACACCTTC.

The chain recombines TRBV19 with TRBJ1-2, with a weak D call TRBD1 (6 bases). Trimming left V 4 bases short and J 2 bases short, with 14 bases between. The CDR3 sequence is 15 residues long. Germline V lookup: CDR1 LNHDA, CDR2 SQIVND (reference sequence). The CDR3 sequence is CASSTLDRPNYGYTF. For the CDR3, the DNA is TGTGCCAGTAGTACCCTAGACAGGCCAAACTATGGCTACACCTTC. The full variable domain, rest sourced from reference TRBV19 and TRBJ1-2, is DGGITQSPKYLFRKEGQNVTLSCEQNLNHDAMYWYRQDPGQGLRLIYYSQIVNDFQKGDIAEGYSVSREKKESFPLTVTSAQKNPTAFYLCASSTLDRPNYGYTFGSGTRLTVV.

The V and J genes are TRBV19 and TRBJ2-3, with D perhaps TRBD1 (6 bases). V lost 3 bases and J 5 bases, leaving 24 bases between the germline ends. The CDR3 is made up of 18 amino acids. In germline, CDR1 is LNHDA, CDR2 SQIVND (reference sequence). This chain's CDR3 is CASSIEGVSRAGKDTQYF. CDR3 DNA: TGTGCCAGTAGTATCGAGGGGGTCAGCCGTGCGGGTAAAGATACGCAGTATTTT.

This chain joins TRBV6-5 and TRBJ2-5; D is unresolved. Germline V gives CDR1 MNHEY, CDR2 SVGAGI. This CDR3 region has 15 residues. Trimming removed 4 bases at V and 2 bases at J, with 14 bases between. CDR3 residues: CASSSPARPQETQYF. The CDR3 bases are TGTGCCAGCAGTTCTCCAGCGAGGCCTCAAGAGACCCAGTACTTC.

In this sample, this clone turned up a few times. The chain has TRBV5-4 and TRBJ2-2, with 10 bases fitting TRBD2. The V gene's germline CDR1 is SGHNT and CDR2 YYREEE (reference sequence). This CDR3 contains 16 residues. Unmatched junction bases numbered 1, after V lost 0 bases and J lost 2 bases. CDR3 bases: TGTGCCAGCAGCTTGGCTAGCGGGAGTAACACCGGGGAGCTGTTTTTT. This codes for CASSLASGSNTGELFF.

The V and J genes are TRBV29-1 and TRBJ1-2; 8 bases match TRBD1. The length of the CDR3 is 16 residues. Germline V gene data show CDR1 as SQVTM and CDR2 as ANQGSEA. After removal of 1 base from V and 4 bases from J, the junction contained 11 bases not matched to a gene. The CDR3 spells CSVEALQDRASYGYTF. CDR3 DNA sequence: TGCAGCGTTGAAGCTCTTCAGGACAGGGCCTCCTATGGCTACACCTTC.

This clone was picked up a small number of times. The rearrangement links TRBV5-1 to TRBJ2-7; D might be TRBD1 (5 bases). There are 14 residues in the CDR3. Germline V gives CDR1 SGHRS, CDR2 YFSETQ. V lost 4 bases, J lost 3 bases, and 14 bases lay in between. The CDR3 DNA is TGCGCCAGCAGCACGGACAAGCAGATCTACGAGCAGTACTTC. Its translation: CASSTDKQIYEQYF.

This chain uses TRBV5-6 with TRBJ1-2, with 11 bases lining up with TRBD1. J gave up 8 bases and V 0 bases, and 6 bases lay outside the gene matches. Germline lookup yields CDR1 SGHDT and CDR2 YYEEEE. CDR3 length equals 15 residues. This chain's CDR3 is CASSLEGQGERGYTF. For the CDR3, the DNA is TGTGCCAGCAGCTTGGAGGGACAGGGGGAAAGGGGCTACACCTTC.

This clone was observed a single time. This rearrangement joins TRBV15 to TRBJ1-5, with D hard to call. Germline V lookup: CDR1 LNHNV, CDR2 YYDKDF (reference sequence). The CDR3 has 15 residues. Trimming removed 5 bases from V and 7 bases from J, with 18 bases in between. CDR3 nucleotide sequence: TGTGCCACCAGCGGAATGGAAGCGGGGAGGCAGCCCCAGCATTTT. Its protein is CATSGMEAGRQPQHF.

V gene TRBV7-2 combines with J gene TRBJ2-7; 12 positions agree with TRBD1. V shed 5 bases, J shed 4 bases, and the junction held 12 bases outside the gene matches. The CDR3 runs to 17 residues. CDR1 SGHTA and CDR2 FQGNSA come from the germline V gene. The CDR3 protein is CASSPGAGTGGMYEQYF. Here the CDR3 DNA reads TGTGCCAGCAGCCCTGGGGCCGGGACAGGGGGCATGTACGAGCAGTACTTC.